The 13 T cell receptor beta chains reported below all come from one sample, sequenced in a study of beta chain features in type 1 diabetes. Every bit of the isolated RNA underwent reverse transcription, so sequencing read expressed TCRB transcripts. Assay: immunoSEQ multiplex PCR; the TCRdb copy retains only in-frame clones and omits some. The sample yields about 370,000 clones, over 12% seen once. Sequenced sample: naive CD4+ T cells from blood. These receptors were obtained from a young woman in good health.

The chain couples TRBV5-1 to TRBJ2-5, with a tentative D call TRBD2 (6 bases). Per germline, CDR1 SGHRS and CDR2 YFSETQ. V was clipped by 4 bases and J by 5 bases, with 15 bases between them. The CDR3 covers 14 residues. The DNA for the CDR3 is TGCGCCAGCAGCCTGGGAGGCGCCCGGGAGACCCAGTACTTC. Translated, it gives CASSLGGARETQYF.

Regarding this clone: The same CDR3 can be traced to other DNA sequences in this sample. The CDR3 nucleotides are TGTGCCAGCAGTTTGGCGGGAGCCACAGATACGCAGTATTTT. Amino acid sequence: CASSLAGATDTQYF. The rearrangement links TRBV28 to TRBJ2-3, with 7 bases lining up with TRBD2. V dropped 3 bases and J dropped 2; count of bases not matched to a gene: 2. The CDR3 has 14 residues. Germline CDR1 is MDHEN and CDR2 is SYDVKM.

This chain joins TRBV7-2 and TRBJ1-1; TRBD1 might be the D (5 bases). CDR1 is SGHTA and CDR2 is FQGNSA in the germline V gene. V gave up 1 base and J gave up 4 bases, with 10 bases separating them. This CDR3 is 14 amino acids long. The CDR3: CASSLGGWSTEAFF. For the CDR3, the DNA is TGTGCCAGCAGCTTAGGGGGCTGGAGCACTGAAGCTTTCTTT.

For this clone: This specimen includes other DNA sequences encoding the same CDR3. V and J are TRBV30 and TRBJ2-7; possibly TRBD2 for D (5 bases). The germline V gene has CDR1 GTSNPN and CDR2 SVGIG (reference sequence). CDR3 length equals 11 residues. V was pared by 2 bases and J by 3 bases, with 5 bases between. CDR3 protein: CAWSSGYEQYF. The CDR3 bases are TGTGCCTGGAGTAGCGGCTACGAGCAGTACTTC.

This clone was counted between two and nine times. V usage is TRBV4-3 and J usage is TRBJ2-2; D not certain. Germline V CDR1 and CDR2: LGHNA, YSLEER. Deletions cut 1 base from V and 7 bases from J, with 4 bases between. The CDR3 has 12 residues. The CDR3 region has the DNA TGCGCCAGCAGCCAAGTCATCGGGGAGCTGTTTTTT. Translating gives CASSQVIGELFF.

A few counts support this clone. The rearrangement links TRBV4-3 to TRBJ2-1; a weak D match, TRBD2 (6 bases). The CDR3 is made up of 15 amino acids. Germline lookup yields CDR1 LGHNA and CDR2 YSLEER. V gave up 0 bases and J gave up 0 bases, with 6 bases separating them. This CDR3 reads CASSQETSSYNEQFF. CDR3 bases: TGCGCCAGCAGCCAAGAGACTAGCTCCTACAATGAGCAGTTCTTC.

This chain uses TRBV30 with TRBJ1-4; D not resolved. V lost 1 base to trimming and J lost 0 bases, with 12 bases between them. This CDR3 is 16 amino acids long. The germline V gene encodes CDR1 GTSNPN and CDR2 SVGIG (reference sequence). The CDR3 reads CAWSDWGGATNEKLFF. For the CDR3, the DNA is TGTGCCTGGAGTGACTGGGGAGGTGCAACTAATGAAAAACTGTTTTTT.

This clone was observed a handful of times. This sequence joins TRBV7-2 and TRBJ1-5; D gene unclear. Germline assignment: CDR1 SGHTA and CDR2 FQGNSA. Trimming left V 1 base short and J 6 bases short, with 7 bases between. The CDR3 runs to 13 residues. DNA for the CDR3: TGTGCCAGCAGCTTAGTCTTGAGTCAGCCCCAGCATTTT. It specifies CASSLVLSQPQHF.

The chain links TRBV7-2 to TRBJ2-2; 10 positions agree with TRBD1. Germline V CDR1 and CDR2: SGHTA, FQGNSA. The CDR3 length is 16 residues. The V and J ends lost 7 bases and 2 bases, in that order; junction bases with no gene match: 7. The CDR3 nucleotides are TGTGCCAGCACCTGGCGGGACAGGGGTAACACCGGGGAGCTGTTTTTT. Amino acids: CASTWRDRGNTGELFF.

This clone has just a few counts. The chain couples TRBV6-5 to TRBJ2-7; the match to TRBD2 covers 7 bases. V was clipped by 2 bases and J by 10 bases; unmatched bases: 8. CDR3 length: 13 amino acids. Germline lookup yields CDR1 MNHEY and CDR2 SVGAGI. CDR3 loop: CASSYRELASQYF. CDR3 sequence (DNA): TGTGCCAGCAGTTACAGGGAACTAGCGTCACAGTACTTC.

This chain joins TRBV30 and TRBJ2-6; D remains unclear. This CDR3 contains 16 residues. Germline CDR1 and CDR2: GTSNPN and SVGIG (reference sequence). Trimming cost V 1 base and J 1 base, with 11 bases left between them. The CDR3 is CAWSAHTPSGANVLTF. The CDR3 DNA is TGTGCCTGGAGTGCCCATACTCCGTCTGGGGCCAACGTCCTGACTTTC.

The chain carries TRBV30 and TRBJ1-1, with a weak D call TRBD1 (6 bases). The CDR3 has 16 amino acids. Trimming stripped 3 bases from V and 3 bases from J, with 20 bases between. Looked up from germline, CDR1 is GTSNPN and CDR2 is SVGIG (reference sequence). The CDR3 region has the DNA TGTGCCTGGAGGAAACCGGACAGAGTAAGAGACACTGAAGCTTTCTTT. Protein: CAWRKPDRVRDTEAFF.

The J gene is TRBJ1-4, the V gene TRBV18; tentatively, D is TRBD1 (5 bases). The CDR3 loop spans 14 amino acids. Trimming stripped 1 base from V and 8 bases from J, with 11 bases between. Germline values: CDR1 KGHSH, CDR2 LQKENI. The CDR3, as DNA: TGTGCCAGCTCACCACGACAGTCGGAGGAAAAACTGTTTTTT. Translation gives CASSPRQSEEKLFF.